This T cell receptor (beta chain) emerged from a study of shared clonotypes between healthy human individuals. Produced via immunoSEQ multiplex PCR; TCRdb's table is partial and in-frame only. The sample comprises approximately 1,500,000 clones, over 95% of which are singletons, and approximately 1.2% rests with the top ten. Recent vaccinations or acute infections were absent in the healthy HIV-negative adult donors. V was pared by 2 bases and J by 3 bases, with 9 bases between. Germline CDR1 is SEHNR and CDR2 is FQNEAQ (reference sequence). The CDR3 covers 14 residues. Sequenced: naive CD4+ T cells sorted from blood. As to subset: CD45RA+ positively selected. The chain links TRBV7-9 to TRBJ2-3; tentatively, D is TRBD1 (6 bases). The sequence was obtained from a man aged 25-45 years in good health. As DNA, the CDR3 is TGTGCCAGCAGCTTATCTAGGGGGACAGATACGCAGTATTTT. This codes for CASSLSRGTDTQYF.